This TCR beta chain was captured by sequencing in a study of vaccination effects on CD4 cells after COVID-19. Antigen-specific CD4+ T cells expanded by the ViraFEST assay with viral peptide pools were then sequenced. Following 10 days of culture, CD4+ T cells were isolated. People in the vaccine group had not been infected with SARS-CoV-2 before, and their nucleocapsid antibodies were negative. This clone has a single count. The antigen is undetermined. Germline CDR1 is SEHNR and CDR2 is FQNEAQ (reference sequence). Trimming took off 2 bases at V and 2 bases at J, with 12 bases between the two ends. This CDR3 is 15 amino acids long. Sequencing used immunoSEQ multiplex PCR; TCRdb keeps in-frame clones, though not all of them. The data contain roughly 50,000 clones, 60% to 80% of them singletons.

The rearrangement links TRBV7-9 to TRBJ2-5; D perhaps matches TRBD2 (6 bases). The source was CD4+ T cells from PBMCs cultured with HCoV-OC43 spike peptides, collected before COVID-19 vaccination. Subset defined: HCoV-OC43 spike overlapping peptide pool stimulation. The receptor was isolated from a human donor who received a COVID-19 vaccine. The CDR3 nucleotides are TGTGCCAGCAGCTTAAAGGCGGGGACTCAAGAGACCCAGTACTTC. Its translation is CASSLKAGTQETQYF. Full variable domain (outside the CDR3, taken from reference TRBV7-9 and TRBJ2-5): DTGVSQNPRHKITKRGQNVTFRCDPISEHNRLYWYRQTLGQGPEFLTYFQNEAQLEKSRLLSDRFSAERPKGSFSTLEIQRTEQGDSAMYLCASSLKAGTQETQYFGPGTRLLVL.